Listed below are T cell receptor beta chains from one sample, sequenced in a study of T cells after yellow fever vaccination. TCRdb passed the 5' RACE reads through MiXCR, listing each CDR3 protein once. The sample holds some 560,000 distinct CDR3 sequences, about 15% seen once. This sample comprised PBMCs, obtained about 5 days after the first yellow fever vaccination. These receptors all stem from a man younger than 35 who received the YFV17D yellow fever vaccine. Both conserved end residues are part of each CDR3.

TRBV20-1	TRBJ2-5	CSRVGGLGQETQYF
TRBV7-2	TRBJ2-7	CASSFQGKNYEQYF
TRBV2	TRBJ1-6	CAIRDGSRPPLHF
TRBV6-4	TRBJ2-3	CASSLTAGSTDTQYF
TRBV4-3	TRBJ2-3	CASSSPISDTQYF
TRBV3-1	TRBJ2-2	CASSLDYRAAGELFF
TRBV19	TRBJ1-5	CASSPMRGRQPQHF
TRBV5-1	TRBJ1-1	CASSLNRFLTEAFF
TRBV7-2	TRBJ2-3	CASSFAREVQVGTDTQYF
TRBV5-1	TRBJ1-5	CASSPEPGYNQPQHF
TRBV5-6	TRBJ1-2	CASSPIGQVLNYGYTF
TRBV7-9	TRBJ1-2	CASTLPDRGAPPYGYTF
TRBV5-6	TRBJ1-2	CASSRWEYGYTF
TRBV11-2	TRBJ1-1	CASSLGIVMNTEAFF
TRBV6-2/TRBV6-3	TRBJ2-5	CASSQPPTETQYF
TRBV6-2/TRBV6-3	TRBJ2-7	CASTWGQGIYEQYF
TRBV7-2	TRBJ2-7	CASSEAVIGYEQYF
TRBV15	TRBJ2-6	CATWEGSGANVLTF
TRBV10-2	TRBJ2-7	CASSGSRDSRYEQYF
TRBV6-1	TRBJ2-1	CASRAGTANNEQFF
TRBV5-4	TRBJ2-1	CASSFSSILNEQFF
TRBV29-1	TRBJ2-3	CSARLAGGPGDTQYF
TRBV5-1	TRBJ2-7	CASSQDHYEQYF
TRBV10-2	TRBJ1-3	CASSVGTASISGNTIYF
TRBV5-6	TRBJ1-5	CASSVAGPNQPQHF
TRBV7-7	TRBJ2-5	CASSPGTGPQETQYF
TRBV9	TRBJ1-2	CASSIETGIRYGYTF
TRBV12-3/TRBV12-4	TRBJ1-2	CASSHLREGGYTF
TRBV9	TRBJ1-4	CASSEYDGQGPDSNEKLFF
TRBV5-1	TRBJ2-1	CASSAGTGRYEQFF
TRBV21-1	TRBJ1-5	CASSKAGTGWDQPQHF
TRBV11-2	TRBJ2-5	CASSLTDVGTQYF
TRBV5-1	TRBJ2-2	CASSGGRATGELFF
TRBV20-1	TRBJ2-3	CSATSPGGPDTQYF
TRBV5-1	TRBJ2-3	CASSLEGAIWTDTQYF
TRBV6-1	TRBJ2-3	CASTGQGLQVVDTQYF
TRBV9	TRBJ2-1	CASSVAGGSYNEQFF